This TCR beta chain was recovered during a study of early T cells in non-severe SARS-CoV-2 infection. Study-level information: The sequenced material was bulk RNA from unsorted whole blood, and its chains were unpaired. Study-level results: Matches to VDJdb favored anti-spike CD8 responses and missed private and CD4 specificities.

Separate cDNA molecules each had unique molecular identifiers attached to them. TCRdb processed the 5' RACE reads anew with MiXCR; each CDR3 protein has one entry. Found here are approximately 42,000 distinct CDR3 sequences, around 6.9% of them singletons; the top ten hold around 4.5%. This CDR3 is 12 amino acids long. Deletions cut 8 bases from V and 4 bases from J, with 11 bases between. Germline CDR1 reads MNHEY; CDR2 reads SVGAGI. With regard to this clonotype: The antigen is unknown.

The rearrangement uses TRBV6-5 and TRBJ1-2, with D unresolved. The sequencing input was whole blood. The clonotype originates from an adult who was a healthcare worker with PCR-confirmed SARS-CoV-2 infection or an uninfected control (not recorded which). CDR3 amino acids: CASGLVAYGYTF. The DNA for the CDR3 is TGTGCCAGCGGTCTTGTAGCCTATGGCTACACCTTC.